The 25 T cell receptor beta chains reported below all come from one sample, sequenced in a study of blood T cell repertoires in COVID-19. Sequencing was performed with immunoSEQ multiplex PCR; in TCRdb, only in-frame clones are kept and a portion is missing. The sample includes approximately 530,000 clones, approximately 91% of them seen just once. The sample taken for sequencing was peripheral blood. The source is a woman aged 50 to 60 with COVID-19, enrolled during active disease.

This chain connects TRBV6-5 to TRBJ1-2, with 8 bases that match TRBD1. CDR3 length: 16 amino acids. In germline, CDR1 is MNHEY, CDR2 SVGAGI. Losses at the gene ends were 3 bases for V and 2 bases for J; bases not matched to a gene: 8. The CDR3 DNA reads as TGTGCCAGCAGTTATACCACAGGGGGTTCGAACTATGGCTACACCTTC. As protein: CASSYTTGGSNYGYTF.

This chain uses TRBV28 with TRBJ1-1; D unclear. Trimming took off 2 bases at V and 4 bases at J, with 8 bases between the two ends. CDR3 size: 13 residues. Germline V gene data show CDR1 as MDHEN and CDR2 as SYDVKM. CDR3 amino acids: CASSLRGSTEAFF. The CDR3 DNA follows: TGTGCCAGCAGTTTACGCGGGTCCACTGAAGCTTTCTTT.

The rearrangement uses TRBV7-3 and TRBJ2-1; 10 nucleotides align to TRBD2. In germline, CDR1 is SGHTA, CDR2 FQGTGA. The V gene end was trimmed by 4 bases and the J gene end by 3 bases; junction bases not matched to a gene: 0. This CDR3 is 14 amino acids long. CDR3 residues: CASSSSGGYNEQFF. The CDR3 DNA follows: TGTGCCAGCAGCTCTAGCGGGGGCTACAATGAGCAGTTCTTC.

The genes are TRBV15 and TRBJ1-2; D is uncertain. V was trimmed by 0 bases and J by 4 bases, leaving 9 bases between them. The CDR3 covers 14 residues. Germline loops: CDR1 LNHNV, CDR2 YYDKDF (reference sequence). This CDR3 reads CATSRDSWSYGYTF. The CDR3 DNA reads TGTGCCACCAGCAGAGATAGTTGGAGCTATGGCTACACCTTC.

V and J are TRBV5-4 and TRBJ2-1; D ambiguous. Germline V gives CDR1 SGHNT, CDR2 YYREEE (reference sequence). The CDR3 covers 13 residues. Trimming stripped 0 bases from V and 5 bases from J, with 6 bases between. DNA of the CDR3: TGTGCCAGCAGCTTGGCCGTTGACAATGAGCAGTTCTTC. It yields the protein CASSLAVDNEQFF.

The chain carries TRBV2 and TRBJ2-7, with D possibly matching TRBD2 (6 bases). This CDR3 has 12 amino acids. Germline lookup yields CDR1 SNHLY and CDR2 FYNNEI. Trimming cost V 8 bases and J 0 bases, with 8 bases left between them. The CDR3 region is CASGTYSYEQYF. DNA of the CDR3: TGTGCCAGCGGGACTTACTCCTACGAGCAGTACTTC.

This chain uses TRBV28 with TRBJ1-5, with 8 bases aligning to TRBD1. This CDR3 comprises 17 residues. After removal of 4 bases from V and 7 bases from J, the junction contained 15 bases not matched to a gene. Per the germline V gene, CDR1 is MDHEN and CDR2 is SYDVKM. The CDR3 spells CASSSTAPQGGRQPQHF. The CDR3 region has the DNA TGTGCCAGCAGTTCAACCGCCCCACAGGGGGGGAGACAGCCCCAGCATTTT.

The CDR3 sequence: CAWDQQGYTEAFF. CDR3 nucleotides: TGTGCCTGGGACCAACAGGGGTACACTGAAGCTTTCTTT. The chain recombines TRBV30 with TRBJ1-1; 7 bases are shared with TRBD1. Germline CDR1 reads GTSNPN; CDR2 reads SVGIG (reference sequence). The CDR3 sequence is 13 residues long. V shed 5 bases, J shed 3 bases, and the junction held 6 bases outside the gene matches.

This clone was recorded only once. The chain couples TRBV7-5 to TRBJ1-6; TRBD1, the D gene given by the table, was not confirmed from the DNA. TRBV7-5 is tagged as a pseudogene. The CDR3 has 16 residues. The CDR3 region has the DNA TGTGCCAGAAGCGATGGACAGCCCGAAAGGGATTCACCCCTCCACTTT. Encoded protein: CARSDGQPERDSPLHF.

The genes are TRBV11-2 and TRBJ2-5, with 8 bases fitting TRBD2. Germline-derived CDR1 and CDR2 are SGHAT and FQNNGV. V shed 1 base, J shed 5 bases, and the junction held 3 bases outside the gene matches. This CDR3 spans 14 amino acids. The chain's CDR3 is CASSLGAGVETQYF. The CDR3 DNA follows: TGTGCCAGCAGCTTAGGAGCGGGGGTGGAGACCCAGTACTTC.

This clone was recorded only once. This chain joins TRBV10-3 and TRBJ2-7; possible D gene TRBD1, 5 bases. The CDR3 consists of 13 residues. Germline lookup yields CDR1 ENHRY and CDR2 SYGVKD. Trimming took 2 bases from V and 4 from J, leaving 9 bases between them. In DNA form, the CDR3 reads TGTGCCATCAGTGAGGTCGACAGTTACGAGCAGTACTTC. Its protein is CAISEVDSYEQYF.

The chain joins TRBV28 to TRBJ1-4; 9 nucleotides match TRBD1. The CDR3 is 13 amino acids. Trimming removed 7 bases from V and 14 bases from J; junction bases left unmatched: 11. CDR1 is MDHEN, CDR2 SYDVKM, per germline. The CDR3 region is CASTLRTGEGLFF. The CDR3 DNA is TGTGCCAGCACCCTCAGGACAGGGGAGGGTCTGTTTTTT.

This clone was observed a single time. The CDR3 sequence: CASSFEGGYSTEAFF. The DNA for the CDR3 is TGCGCCAGCAGCTTCGAAGGGGGCTATAGCACTGAAGCTTTCTTT. The chain links TRBV5-1 to TRBJ1-1; TRBD1 agrees at 7 bases. The V and J ends lost 2 bases and 4 bases, in that order; junction bases with no gene match: 8. CDR1 is SGHRS and CDR2 is YFSETQ in the germline V gene. This CDR3 region has 15 residues.

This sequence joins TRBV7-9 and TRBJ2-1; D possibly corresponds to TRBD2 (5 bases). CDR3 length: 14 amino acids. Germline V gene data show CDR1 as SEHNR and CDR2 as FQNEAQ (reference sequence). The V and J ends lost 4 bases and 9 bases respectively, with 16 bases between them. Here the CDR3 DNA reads TGTGCCAGCAGCTCCGGTTCGGTACTAGGTGAGCAGTTCTTC. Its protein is CASSSGSVLGEQFF.

The CDR3 DNA sequence: TGTGCCAGCAGCGCTCGGACAGGTGGGGAGACCCAGTACTTC. Amino acid sequence: CASSARTGGETQYF. The J gene is TRBJ2-5, the V gene TRBV7-2, with TRBD1 matching over 7 bases. This CDR3 contains 14 residues. Germline V lookup: CDR1 SGHTA, CDR2 FQGNSA. J gave up 5 bases and V 5 bases, and 8 bases lay outside the gene matches. The full variable domain, with the rest looked up from reference TRBV7-2 and TRBJ2-5, is GAGVSQSPSNKVTEKGKDVELRCDPISGHTALYWYRQSLGQGLEFLIYFQGNSAPDKSGLPSDRFSAERTGGSVSTLTIQRTQQEDSAVYLCASSARTGGETQYFGPGTRLLVL.

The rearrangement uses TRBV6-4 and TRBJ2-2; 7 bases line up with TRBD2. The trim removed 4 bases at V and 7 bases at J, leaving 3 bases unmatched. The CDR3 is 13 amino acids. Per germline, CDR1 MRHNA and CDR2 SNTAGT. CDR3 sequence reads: CASSGLAGGELFF. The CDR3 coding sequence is TGTGCCAGCAGTGGACTAGCTGGCGGGGAGCTGTTTTTT.

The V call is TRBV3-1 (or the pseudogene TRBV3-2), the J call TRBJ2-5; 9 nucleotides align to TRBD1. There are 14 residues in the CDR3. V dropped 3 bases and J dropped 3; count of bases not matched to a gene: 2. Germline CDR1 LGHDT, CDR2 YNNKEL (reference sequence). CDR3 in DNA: TGTGCCAGCAGCCATCGGACAGGGGAAGAGACCCAGTACTTC. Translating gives CASSHRTGEETQYF.

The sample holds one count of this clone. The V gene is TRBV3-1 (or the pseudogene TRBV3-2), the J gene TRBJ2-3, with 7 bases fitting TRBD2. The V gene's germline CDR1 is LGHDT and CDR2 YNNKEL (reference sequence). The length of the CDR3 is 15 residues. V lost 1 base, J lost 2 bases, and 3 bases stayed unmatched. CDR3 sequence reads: CASSQAGGTTDTQYF. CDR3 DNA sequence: TGTGCCAGCAGCCAAGCGGGGGGAACCACAGATACGCAGTATTTT.

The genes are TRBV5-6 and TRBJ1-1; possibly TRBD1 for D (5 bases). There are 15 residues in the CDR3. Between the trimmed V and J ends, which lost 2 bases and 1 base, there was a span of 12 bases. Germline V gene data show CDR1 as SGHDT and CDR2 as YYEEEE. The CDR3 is CASSFGFGGNTEAFF. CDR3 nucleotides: TGTGCCAGCAGCTTTGGTTTCGGGGGGAACACTGAAGCTTTCTTT. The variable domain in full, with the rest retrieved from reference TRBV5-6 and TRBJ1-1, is DAGVTQSPTHLIKTRGQQVTLRCSPKSGHDTVSWYQQALGQGPQFIFQYYEEEERQRGNFPDRFSGHQFPNYSSELNVNALLLGDSALYLCASSFGFGGNTEAFFGQGTRLTVV.

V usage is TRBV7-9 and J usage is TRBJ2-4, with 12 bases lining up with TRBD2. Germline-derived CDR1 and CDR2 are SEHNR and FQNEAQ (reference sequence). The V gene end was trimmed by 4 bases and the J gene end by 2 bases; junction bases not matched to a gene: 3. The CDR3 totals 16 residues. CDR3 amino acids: CASSYGLAGTKNIQYF. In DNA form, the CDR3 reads TGTGCCAGCAGCTATGGACTAGCGGGGACCAAAAACATTCAGTACTTC.

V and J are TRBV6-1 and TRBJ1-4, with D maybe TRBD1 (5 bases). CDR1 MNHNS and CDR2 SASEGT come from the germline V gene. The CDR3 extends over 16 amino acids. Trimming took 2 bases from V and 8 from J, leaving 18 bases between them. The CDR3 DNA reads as TGTGCCAGCAGTGAAATAGCGGGGCGTGGAGAAGAAAAACTGTTTTTT. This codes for CASSEIAGRGEEKLFF.

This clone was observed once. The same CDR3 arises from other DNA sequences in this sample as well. The CDR3 spells CASSLERSSYEQYF. The CDR3 nucleotides read TGTGCCAGCAGCTTAGAGAGGAGCTCCTACGAGCAGTACTTC. V gene TRBV7-2 combines with J gene TRBJ2-7; D uncertain. V dropped 1 base and J dropped 0 bases, with 7 bases sitting between them. Germline CDR1 reads SGHTA; CDR2 reads FQGNSA. This CDR3 region has 14 residues.

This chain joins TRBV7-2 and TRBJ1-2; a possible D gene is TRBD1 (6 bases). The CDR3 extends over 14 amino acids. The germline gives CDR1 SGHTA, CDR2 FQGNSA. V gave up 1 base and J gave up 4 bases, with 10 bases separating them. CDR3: CASSLGQDSYGYTF. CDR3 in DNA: TGTGCCAGCAGCTTAGGACAGGATTCCTATGGCTACACCTTC.

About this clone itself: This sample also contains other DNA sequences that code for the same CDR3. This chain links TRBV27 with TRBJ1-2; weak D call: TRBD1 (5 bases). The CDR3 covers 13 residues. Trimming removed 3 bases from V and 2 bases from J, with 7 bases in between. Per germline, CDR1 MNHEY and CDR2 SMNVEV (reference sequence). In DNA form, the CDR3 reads TGTGCCAGCAGTTTGGCAGGGAACTATGGCTACACCTTC. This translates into CASSLAGNYGYTF.

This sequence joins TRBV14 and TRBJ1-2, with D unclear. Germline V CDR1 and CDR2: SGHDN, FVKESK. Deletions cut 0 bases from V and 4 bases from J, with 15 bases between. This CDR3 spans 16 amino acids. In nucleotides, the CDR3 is TGTGCCAGCAGCCAAGATGTCGGGCTCGAGGGCTATGGCTACACCTTC. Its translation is CASSQDVGLEGYGYTF.